The 16 T cell receptor beta chains below were found in one sample sequenced in a study of breast tumors, draining lymph nodes, adjacent tissues. TCRdb reprocessed the multiplex PCR reads with MiXCR, giving one entry per CDR3 protein. In the table there are more than 200,000 distinct CDR3 sequences, approximately 31% of which are singletons. Samples came from axillary lymph nodes draining the breast cancer. The specimen sequenced was axillary lymph node tissue. These receptors all stem from a female donor with breast cancer. Some clones in this sample may be carry-over from other donors' samples.

This clonotype showed up many times. At one of its ends the junction is not consistent with the germline gene, which may arise from a read error. The rearrangement links TRBV6-5 to TRBJ2-7; 9 bases are shared with TRBD2. Germline V gene sequence: CDR1 MNHEY, CDR2 SVGAGI. The CDR3 is made up of 18 amino acids. The CDR3 DNA follows: TGTGCCAGCAGTCACTCCCCTCCATTAGCGGGAGTTACCCACGAGCAGTACTTC. Translation gives CASSHSPPLAGVTHEQYF.

This clonotype was observed at least ten times. The J gene is TRBJ2-5, the V gene TRBV20-1; D tentatively fits TRBD1 or TRBD2 (5 bases each). V lost 1 base and J 4 bases, leaving 19 bases between the germline ends. Germline CDR1 DFQATT, CDR2 SNEGSKA (reference sequence). CDR3 length: 16 amino acids. The CDR3 nucleotides are TGCAGTGCTAGAGCTTCTGGGACCGCCGAACGAGAGACCCAGTACTTC. Amino acids: CSARASGTAERETQYF.

The table lists this clonotype with many counts. This chain connects TRBV19 to TRBJ2-2; TRBD2 aligns across 7 bases. This CDR3 is built from 14 residues. Trimming removed 3 bases from V and 8 bases from J; junction bases left unmatched: 6. Germline CDR1 is LNHDA and CDR2 is SQIVND (reference sequence). Written as DNA, the CDR3 is TGTGCCAGTAGTATTGCGGGGGTGGTTGGGGAGCTGTTTTTT. Translating it yields CASSIAGVVGELFF.

The chain joins TRBV30 to TRBJ1-4, with D perhaps matching TRBD1 (5 bases). V was pared by 1 base and J by 4 bases, with 22 bases between. The CDR3 length is 18 residues. Per germline, CDR1 GTSNPN and CDR2 SVGIG (reference sequence). The CDR3 loop is CAWSGDGDTFFDNEKLFF. The CDR3 DNA sequence: TGTGCCTGGAGTGGGGACGGCGATACTTTCTTCGATAATGAAAAACTGTTTTTT.

This clonotype has a count of ten or more. The V and J genes are TRBV16 and TRBJ1-5; 8 bases are a match to TRBD1. J was trimmed by 6 bases and V by 1 base; bases with no gene match: 5. From germline, CDR1 is KGHSY and CDR2 FQNENV. The CDR3 is made up of 15 amino acids. CDR3 residues: CASSQLAGGSQPQHF. The CDR3 nucleotides are TGTGCCAGCAGCCAATTGGCAGGGGGCAGTCAGCCCCAGCATTTT.

This clonotype was found many times. This chain connects TRBV20-1 to TRBJ2-3, with D uncertain. Looked up from germline, CDR1 is DFQATT and CDR2 is SNEGSKA (reference sequence). The CDR3 consists of 12 residues. The V gene lost 8 bases and the J gene lost 2 bases, with 11 bases spanning the gap. The chain's CDR3 is CSTQQDTDTQYF. CDR3 in DNA: TGCAGTACGCAGCAAGACACAGATACGCAGTATTTT.

This clonotype was seen a few times. This may be a read error, as it is one base from a much larger clone. The chain combines TRBV9 with TRBJ2-7; 10 positions match TRBD2. There are 14 residues in the CDR3. CDR1 and CDR2 from the germline V gene are SGDLS and YYNGEE. Written as DNA, the CDR3 is TGTGCCAGCAGCGCTAGCGGGAGAGTTGACGAGCAGTCCTTC. This encodes CASSASGRVDEQSF.

Of note for this clonotype: One base away lies a much larger clone, so this may be a sequencing read error. This rearrangement joins TRBV18 to TRBJ1-3; 7 bases agree with TRBD1. The ends lost 3 bases at V and 2 bases at J; junction bases unmatched: 4. Looked up from germline, CDR1 is KGHSH and CDR2 is LQKENI. CDR3 length: 15 amino acids. DNA for the CDR3: TGTGCCAGCTCACCGACAGGGAGAACTGGAAACACCATATATTTT. Translation gives CASSPTGRTGNTIYF.

Details on this clonotype: Its ends do not fully match the called genes, so a read error is possible. This chain joins TRBV4-3 and TRBJ2-7; 7 nucleotides agree with TRBD1. Germline values: CDR1 LGHNA, CDR2 YSLEER. This CDR3 contains 15 residues. CDR3 loop: CASSQWGTVSCEQYF. CDR3 coding DNA: TGCGCCAGCAGCCAATGGGGGACAGTCTCCTGCGAGCAGTACTTT.

Ten or more counts support this clonotype. The V gene is TRBV5-1, the J gene TRBJ2-7, with D tentatively TRBD2 (6 bases). Between the trimmed V and J ends, which lost 5 bases and 2 bases, there was a span of 14 bases. Germline V gene sequence: CDR1 SGHRS, CDR2 YFSETQ. The CDR3 is 14 amino acids. The CDR3 DNA follows: TGCGCCAGCAGGACGGATAGCGGTACCTACGAGCAGTACTTC. Translation: CASRTDSGTYEQYF.

This clonotype occurred many times. This sequence joins TRBV20-1 and TRBJ2-1; D unclear. The length of the CDR3 is 11 residues. Trimming removed 3 bases from V and 0 bases from J, with 0 bases in between. Per germline, CDR1 DFQATT and CDR2 SNEGSKA (reference sequence). The DNA for the CDR3 is TGCAGTGCTAGCTCCTACAATGAGCAGTTCTTC. Translation gives CSASSYNEQFF.

The sample holds a few counts of this clonotype. This may arise from a read error, as a much more abundant clone is one base away. CDR3 sequence: CASSLTLGGTDTQHF. CDR3 in DNA: TGTGCCAGCAGCTTAACGTTAGGGGGAACAGATACGCAGCATTTT. This chain links TRBV7-3 with TRBJ2-3, with a tentative D call TRBD1 (6 bases). The end of the DNA is better explained by TRBJ1-5, so the J call may be wrong. The CDR3 is 15 residues long. CDR1 and CDR2 from the germline V gene are SGHTA and FQGTGA.

This clonotype was seen ten or more times. This chain's CDR3 is CSAILLTGEGGYTF. In DNA, the CDR3 is TGCAGTGCTATCCTTTTGACAGGGGAGGGGGGCTACACCTTC. This chain links TRBV20-1 with TRBJ1-2, with 8 positions matching TRBD1. V lost 4 bases and J lost 8; bases outside the gene matches: 12. The CDR3 has 14 amino acids. Germline-derived CDR1 and CDR2 are DFQATT and SNEGSKA (reference sequence).

The chain carries TRBV2 and TRBJ2-5, with TRBD1 matching 7 bases. The CDR3 consists of 15 residues. V dropped 3 bases and J dropped 9; count of bases not matched to a gene: 13. The germline V gene encodes CDR1 SNHLY and CDR2 FYNNEI. In nucleotides, the CDR3 is TGTGCCAGCAGTGAGTCAGGGGGAAGCAGTCAGCCCCAGTACTTC. The encoded protein is CASSESGGSSQPQYF.

As concerns this clonotype: This could be a read error, since a much larger clone is one nucleotide away. The rearrangement uses TRBV6-5 and TRBJ2-7, with D possibly TRBD2 on 5 matching bases. The CDR3 is 11 amino acids. The germline V gene has CDR1 MNHEY and CDR2 SVGAGI. The CDR3 region has the DNA TGTGCCGGCAGTGAAGCGGTTGAGCAGTACTTC. Protein: CAGSEAVEQYF.

This clonotype was counted ten times or more. The CDR3 nucleotides read TGTGCCAGCAGTCAACAGGGGTATAAACTGTTTTTT. Encoded protein: CASSQQGYKLFF. The gene calls are TRBV12-3 or TRBV12-4 and TRBJ1-4; 7 nucleotides line up with TRBD1. This CDR3 region has 12 residues. V was clipped by 5 bases and J by 11 bases; unmatched bases: 5.